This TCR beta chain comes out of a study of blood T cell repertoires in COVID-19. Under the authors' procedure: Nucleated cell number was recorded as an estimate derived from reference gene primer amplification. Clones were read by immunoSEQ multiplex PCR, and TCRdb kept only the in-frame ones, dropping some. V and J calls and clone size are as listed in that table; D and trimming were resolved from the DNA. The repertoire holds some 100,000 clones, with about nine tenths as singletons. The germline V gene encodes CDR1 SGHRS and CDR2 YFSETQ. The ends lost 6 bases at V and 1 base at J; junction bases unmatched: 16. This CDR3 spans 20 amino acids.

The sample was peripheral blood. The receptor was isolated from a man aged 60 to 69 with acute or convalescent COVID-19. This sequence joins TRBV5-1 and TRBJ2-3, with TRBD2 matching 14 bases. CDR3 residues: CASTGGAGLAGVPGTDTQYF. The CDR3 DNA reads TGCGCCAGCACCGGAGGCGCGGGACTAGCGGGAGTCCCGGGCACAGATACGCAGTATTTT.